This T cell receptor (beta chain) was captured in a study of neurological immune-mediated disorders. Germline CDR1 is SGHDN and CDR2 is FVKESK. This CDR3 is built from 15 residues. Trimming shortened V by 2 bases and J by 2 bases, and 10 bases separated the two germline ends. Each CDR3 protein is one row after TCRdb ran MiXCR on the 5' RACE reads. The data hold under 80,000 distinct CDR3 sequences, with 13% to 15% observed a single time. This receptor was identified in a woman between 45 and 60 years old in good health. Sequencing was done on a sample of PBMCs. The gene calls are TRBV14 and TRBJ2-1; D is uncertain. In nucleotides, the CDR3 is TGTGCCAGCAGCCAACAGAGCGCAACCTACAATGAGCAGTTCTTC. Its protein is CASSQQSATYNEQFF.